What follows describes a single TCR beta chain. The antigen is not known. This entry is derived from a study of T-cell memory formation after mild COVID-19. Study results and caveats: The finding that pre-infection memory included some responding clones suggested that cross-reactive memory joined.

It was 5'RACE with constant-segment primers that produced the TCR alpha and TCR beta cDNA libraries, which carried sample barcodes and UMIs. In TCRdb, the 5' RACE reads were re-called with MiXCR into one record per CDR3 protein. This table has tens of thousands of distinct CDR3 sequences, less than 15% appearing once. From germline, CDR1 is SGHRS and CDR2 YFSETQ. The CDR3 is made up of 16 amino acids. Deletions cut 0 bases from V and 3 bases from J, with 15 bases between. Material for sequencing was PBMCs or a T cell subset sorted from them (not recorded which). This TCR came from a young man who had mild COVID-19 (a few samples of this study predate the infection). Cell type and time point are not known. This chain links TRBV5-1 with TRBJ1-2, with D perhaps TRBD1 (6 bases). CDR3 DNA: TGCGCCAGCAGCTTGGCCGGGCAGGGGAGGTACTATGGCTACACCTTC. Amino acids: CASSLAGQGRYYGYTF. Full variable domain (remainder filled in from reference TRBV5-1 and TRBJ1-2): KAGVTQTPRYLIKTRGQQVTLSCSPISGHRSVSWYQQTPGQGLQFLFEYFSETQRNKGNFPGRFSGRQFSNSRSEMNVSTLELGDSALYLCASSLAGQGRYYGYTFGSGTRLTVV.